Listed below are T cell receptor beta chains from one sample, sequenced in a study of T cell repertoires and HLA-DP antigens. The assay was immunoSEQ multiplex PCR, and TCRdb's table has in-frame clones only and misses some. The sample shows over 60,000 clones, roughly 75% of them seen only once. These receptors have no known antigen. The sequencing sample was made of CD4+ T cells from PBMCs. The receptors were gathered from a man between 60 and 75 years old in good health and CMV-seronegative. Each CDR3 is given with its conserved first and last residue. D genes are given only for firm matches. Rows give clone size only sometimes, using once, few, many, or a class for an expanded clone.

J gene,clone size,V gene,CDR3 length,D gene,CDR3 protein,CDR3 DNA
TRBJ2-5,.,TRBV4-1,15,TRBD2,CASSQGLAGGEPQYF,TGCGCCAGCAGCCAAGGGCTAGCGGGGGGGGAACCTCAGTACTTC
TRBJ2-1,.,TRBV5-1,17,TRBD2,CASATSGGAMSYNEQFF,TGCGCCAGCGCGACTAGCGGGGGAGCAATGTCCTACAATGAGCAGTTCTTC
TRBJ1-5,few,TRBV7-2,14,.,CASSLTPENQPQHF,TGTGCCAGCAGCTTAACGCCTGAAAATCAGCCCCAGCATTTT
TRBJ2-2,few,TRBV5-1,17,TRBD1,CASRPGQGDVNTGELFF,TGCGCCAGCAGACCGGGACAGGGTGACGTAAACACCGGGGAGCTGTTTTTT
TRBJ2-6,.,TRBV5-1,13,.,CASSLGDPNVLTF,TGCGCCAGCAGCTTAGGGGACCCAAACGTCCTGACTTTC
TRBJ2-3,.,TRBV6-6,13,.,CASSYGQTDTQYF,TGTGCCAGCAGTTACGGTCAGACAGATACGCAGTATTTT
TRBJ1-1,.,TRBV13,15,.,CASSTHAREYTEAFF,TGTGCCAGCAGCACCCACGCCAGGGAGTACACTGAAGCTTTCTTT
TRBJ2-2,.,TRBV30,14,TRBD2,CAWSVPGGTGELFF,TGTGCCTGGAGTGTACCGGGGGGGACCGGGGAGCTGTTTTTT
TRBJ2-3,.,TRBV5-6,16,TRBD2,CASGGLAGASTDTQYF,TGTGCCAGCGGGGGACTAGCGGGGGCTAGCACAGATACGCAGTATTTT
TRBJ1-3,.,TRBV4-2,19,.,CASSPSALSGTSSGNTIYF,TGTGCCAGCAGCCCCTCAGCTCTGTCCGGGACGTCCTCTGGAAACACCATATATTTT
TRBJ2-5,.,TRBV30,11,.,CAWSQGETQYF,TGTGCCTGGAGTCAGGGGGAGACCCAGTACTTC
TRBJ1-1,.,TRBV7-9,16,TRBD1,CASSFDRAAWDTEAFF,TGTGCCAGCAGTTTTGACAGGGCGGCTTGGGACACTGAAGCTTTCTTT
TRBJ2-5,.,TRBV28,15,TRBD1,CASSSRQGSLGTQYF,TGTGCCAGCAGTTCCCGACAGGGATCTTTGGGGACCCAGTACTTC
TRBJ2-5,.,TRBV7-2,15,.,CASSLMSRVIETQYF,TGTGCCAGCAGCTTAATGAGCAGGGTGATCGAGACCCAGTACTTC
TRBJ2-7,many,TRBV29-1,14,.,CSVGGQAPTYEQYF,TGCAGCGTTGGGGGGCAGGCACCGACCTACGAGCAGTACTTC
TRBJ1-2,few,TRBV5-8,14,.,CASSRRTGLYGYTF,TGTGCCAGCAGCCGACGAACAGGCCTCTATGGCTACACCTTC
TRBJ1-4,.,TRBV5-1,18,.,CASSLLRGKIPEREKLFF,TGCGCCAGCAGCTTGCTTAGGGGGAAAATCCCCGAAAGAGAAAAACTGTTTTTT
TRBJ1-2,.,TRBV5-1,14,.,CASSFDGFNYGYTF,TGCGCCAGCAGCTTCGACGGTTTTAACTATGGCTACACCTTC
TRBJ1-3,.,TRBV6-1,15,.,CATGLGAFSGNTIYF,TGTGCCACCGGCCTTGGGGCATTCTCTGGAAACACCATATATTTT
TRBJ2-1,.,TRBV11-2,14,.,CASSLDRLAWEQFF,TGTGCCAGCAGCTTAGATAGGCTAGCTTGGGAGCAGTTCTTC
TRBJ2-7,.,TRBV5-1,14,.,CASSLGGTSYEQYF,TGCGCCAGCAGCTTGGGGGGGACAAGTTACGAGCAGTACTTC
TRBJ1-6,.,TRBV19,14,TRBD1,CASSTGQGASPLHF,TGTGCCAGTAGTACGGGACAGGGGGCTTCACCCCTCCACTTT
TRBJ2-3,.,TRBV27,14,TRBD1,CASSQDRGTDTQYF,TGTGCCAGCAGTCAAGACAGGGGTACAGATACGCAGTATTTT
TRBJ2-5,.,TRBV6-5,13,.,CASSSTVQETQYF,TGTGCCAGCAGTTCGACAGTCCAAGAGACCCAGTACTTC
TRBJ1-6,many,TRBV7-3,15,.,CASSLQGGHNSPLHF,TGTGCCAGCAGCTTACAGGGCGGGCATAATTCACCCCTCCACTTT
TRBJ1-1,.,TRBV27,14,TRBD1,CASGRGRGSTEAFF,TGTGCCAGCGGTAGGGGCAGGGGGTCCACTGAAGCTTTCTTT
TRBJ1-2,.,TRBV19,16,.,CASSPFLTGSSDGYTF,TGTGCCAGTAGTCCTTTTCTGACAGGCTCTAGCGATGGCTACACCTTC
TRBJ2-2,.,TRBV7-2,15,TRBD2,CASSVTSGLTGELFF,TGTGCCAGCAGCGTCACTAGCGGACTTACCGGGGAGCTGTTTTTT
TRBJ1-1,.,TRBV6-5,16,TRBD1,CASSYSGQGGNTEAFF,TGTGCCAGCAGTTACTCGGGACAGGGGGGGAACACTGAAGCTTTCTTT
TRBJ1-2,.,TRBV6-6,15,TRBD1,CASSYPFDRENGYTF,TGTGCCAGCAGTTACCCTTTTGACAGGGAGAATGGCTACACCTTC
TRBJ2-5,.,TRBV19,12,TRBD1,CATSGDSKTQYF,TGTGCCACCTCCGGGGACAGCAAGACCCAGTACTTC
TRBJ2-2,.,TRBV7-2,15,.,CASSLSRQHTGELFF,TGTGCCAGCAGCTTATCGAGACAACACACCGGGGAGCTGTTTTTT
TRBJ2-7,.,TRBV4-1,14,.,CASSQEDTSYEQYF,TGCGCCAGCAGCCAAGAGGACACCTCCTACGAGCAGTACTTC
TRBJ2-5,.,TRBV7-2,14,.,CASSLVSTQETQYF,TGTGCCAGCAGCTTAGTTTCGACTCAAGAGACCCAGTACTTC
TRBJ1-3,.,TRBV2,15,.,CASSEGSRSGNTIYF,TGTGCCAGCAGTGAAGGGTCCCGATCTGGAAACACCATATATTTT
TRBJ2-3,once,TRBV7-6,16,TRBD2,CASSLGLAGVGDTQYF,TGTGCCAGCAGCTTAGGACTAGCGGGAGTAGGAGATACGCAGTATTTT
TRBJ2-1,.,TRBV19,16,TRBD1,CASSIVPGQGGNEQFF,TGTGCCAGTAGTATAGTTCCCGGACAGGGAGGCAATGAGCAGTTCTTC